This T cell receptor (beta chain) appears in the sequencing data of a study of OX40 agonist ivuxolimab in advanced cancers. The germline CDR1 and CDR2 sequences are MDHEN and SYDVKM. With V trimmed by 9 bases and J by 5 bases, 9 bases remained unmatched. The CDR3 runs 14 residues. This table comes from immunoSEQ multiplex PCR, and its TCRdb copy is limited to in-frame clones, with some not included. The sample lists 70,000 or so clones, approximately 86% seen once, with roughly 2.4% in the top ten. In regard to this clone: As yet, its antigen is unknown.

General study points: CD8+ T cells were the subset that, on average, had more expanded clones than CD4+. Dosing at 0.1 to 3.0 mg/kg was accompanied by clonal expansion of CD4+ and CD8+ blood T cells by week 6. Clonal expansion was among the lowest in partial responders at 0.1-3.0 mg/kg, especially CD8+.

The chain combines TRBV28 with TRBJ2-7; 11 nucleotides align to TRBD2. The source material was CD4+ or CD8+ T cells sorted from blood, sampled in a trial of the OX40 agonist ivuxolimab. The source is an adult with an advanced solid tumor such as melanoma, head and neck, liver or kidney cancer. The CDR3 nucleotides are TGTGCCAGTTACCCCGGGACTAGCGGCCACGAGCAGTACTTC. It translates to CASYPGTSGHEQYF.